Following are 17 T cell receptor beta chains from one sample sequenced in a study of shared T cell receptors in the human thymus. Only in-frame clones appear in the TCRdb table, and some are missing; sequencing was by immunoSEQ multiplex PCR. The repertoire has hundreds of thousands of clones, about 87% of them found once; the top ten carry just under 0.0095%. The sample also formed part of further work on human thymus T cells.

The sample was thymocytes. The source of these receptors is a boy under two years old with a congenital heart defect.

This chain uses TRBV19 with TRBJ2-7; 7 bases agree with TRBD1. Germline loops: CDR1 LNHDA, CDR2 SQIVND (reference sequence). V shed 5 bases and J 0 bases; nucleotides not matched to a gene: 22. The CDR3 covers 20 residues. DNA of the CDR3: TGTGCCAGTAGTCCCGGGGACAGTGACACTTCATCTGCGAGCTCCTACGAGCAGTACTTC. It encodes CASSPGDSDTSSASSYEQYF.

The V and J genes are TRBV7-8 and TRBJ2-3; TRBD1 matches 9 bases. This CDR3 region has 16 residues. In germline, CDR1 is SGHVS, CDR2 FQNEAQ. J gave up 5 bases and V 5 bases, and 11 bases lay outside the gene matches. The CDR3 DNA reads TGTGCCAGCAGCCACCAGTCCCGGGACAGGGAAGATACGCAGTATTTT. Residues: CASSHQSRDREDTQYF.

This chain links TRBV6-5 with TRBJ1-6; no firm D call. Trimming took 0 bases from V and 3 from J, leaving 9 bases between them. Germline assignment: CDR1 MNHEY and CDR2 SVGAGI. The length of the CDR3 is 16 residues. CDR3 protein: CASSYSWPFYNSPLHF. In DNA form, the CDR3 reads TGTGCCAGCAGTTACTCCTGGCCTTTCTATAATTCACCCCTCCACTTT.

The chain is built from TRBV10-2 and TRBJ2-1; maybe TRBD1 (6 bases). Germline assignment: CDR1 WSHSY and CDR2 SAAADI. The V and J ends lost 6 bases and 3 bases respectively, with 15 bases between them. CDR3 length: 15 residues. The CDR3 DNA is TGCGCCAGCAGACAAGACAGGCCCTTCTACAATGAGCAGTTCTTC. Encoded protein: CASRQDRPFYNEQFF.

This chain uses TRBV19 with TRBJ2-7; D may be TRBD2 (5 bases). CDR3 length: 14 amino acids. CDR1 and CDR2 (germline): LNHDA, SQIVND (reference sequence). The V gene lost 3 bases and the J gene lost 0 bases, with 9 bases spanning the gap. The CDR3 region is CASSMNGSSYEQYF. In DNA, the CDR3 is TGTGCCAGTAGTATGAATGGGAGCTCCTACGAGCAGTACTTC.

The chain links TRBV27 to TRBJ2-1; D call uncertain. The CDR3 has 13 residues. The V gene's germline CDR1 is MNHEY and CDR2 SMNVEV (reference sequence). V lost 4 bases and J 8 bases, leaving 12 bases between the germline ends. The CDR3 DNA follows: TGTGCCAGCAGTTGGCGGAAGCTCCATGAGCAGTTCTTC. Translation gives CASSWRKLHEQFF.

This chain connects TRBV29-1 to TRBJ1-2, with 10 bases lining up with TRBD1. The V segment lost 0 bases and the J segment 6 bases; nucleotides outside the gene matches: 10. The CDR3 sequence is 16 residues long. CDR1 SQVTM and CDR2 ANQGSEA come from the germline V gene. The chain's CDR3 is CSVEDGPNGTGDGYTF. CDR3 nucleotides: TGCAGCGTTGAAGACGGGCCAAACGGGACAGGGGATGGCTACACCTTC.

The rearrangement links TRBV19 to TRBJ2-2, with TRBD2 matching 10 bases. This CDR3 is 18 amino acids long. The junction had 16 bases not matched to a gene; V was cut back by 7 bases and J by 5 bases. Germline V lookup: CDR1 LNHDA, CDR2 SQIVND (reference sequence). Written as DNA, the CDR3 is TGTGCCAGTAACCCCGGGGGGGCTAGCGGGAGTCAAACCGGGGAGCTGTTTTTT. It yields the protein CASNPGGASGSQTGELFF. Based on the CDR3 plus reference TRBV19 and TRBJ2-2, the full variable domain is DGGITQSPKYLFRKEGQNVTLSCEQNLNHDAMYWYRQDPGQGLRLIYYSQIVNDFQKGDIAEGYSVSREKKESFPLTVTSAQKNPTAFYLCASNPGGASGSQTGELFFGEGSRLTVL.

The chain employs TRBV9 and TRBJ1-6; TRBD1 aligns across 10 bases. Germline lookup yields CDR1 SGDLS and CDR2 YYNGEE. CDR3 length: 16 amino acids. V lost 0 bases and J lost 6; bases outside the gene matches: 3. The chain's CDR3 is CASSVGDRGLNSPLHF. The CDR3 DNA follows: TGTGCCAGCAGCGTAGGGGACAGGGGACTTAATTCACCCCTCCACTTT.

The J gene is TRBJ2-3, the V gene TRBV13; D is uncertain. CDR1 and CDR2 from the germline V gene are PRHDT and FYEKMQ (reference sequence). CDR3 length: 13 residues. V was clipped by 0 bases and J by 3 bases, with 4 bases between them. CDR3 in DNA: TGTGCCAGCAGCTTAGGCCCGACAGATACGCAGTATTTT. Its translation is CASSLGPTDTQYF.

The chain joins TRBV28 to TRBJ2-7; a weak D match, TRBD1 (5 bases). CDR1 is MDHEN and CDR2 is SYDVKM in the germline V gene. The CDR3 covers 12 residues. Trimming cost V 6 bases and J 3 bases, with 9 bases left between them. The CDR3 region is CASRQGIYEQYF. CDR3 in DNA: TGTGCCAGCAGGCAGGGAATCTACGAGCAGTACTTC.

This chain connects TRBV27 to TRBJ2-7; D is undetermined. The CDR3 contains 15 residues. Germline CDR1 and CDR2: MNHEY and SMNVEV (reference sequence). Trimming left V 3 bases short and J 0 bases short, with 12 bases between. This CDR3 reads CASSFYPPSSYEQYF. The CDR3 region has the DNA TGTGCCAGCAGTTTTTACCCCCCCAGCTCCTACGAGCAGTACTTC.

The chain uses TRBV4-1 and TRBJ1-5; tentatively, D is TRBD1 (5 bases). Trimming shortened V by 3 bases and J by 0 bases, and 9 bases separated the two germline ends. The length of the CDR3 is 15 residues. Looked up from germline, CDR1 is MGHRA and CDR2 is YSYEKL. Here the CDR3 DNA reads TGCGCCAGCAGCCATTCACAGGTTAGCAATCAGCCCCAGCATTTT. Amino acids: CASSHSQVSNQPQHF.

The sample holds a few counts of this clone. The J gene is TRBJ2-1, the V gene TRBV2; 15 positions match TRBD2. Germline V gene lookup returns CDR1 SNHLY and CDR2 FYNNEI. There are 20 residues in the CDR3. J gave up 2 bases and V 0 bases, and 8 bases lay outside the gene matches. The CDR3 bases are TGTGCCAGCAGTGAAGCCAGGGGACTAGCGGGAGGCAAGCCCTACAATGAGCAGTTCTTC. Amino acids: CASSEARGLAGGKPYNEQFF.

This clone was found a few times. The V and J genes are TRBV5-6 and TRBJ2-7, with a weak D call TRBD2 (5 bases). The CDR3 is 16 residues long. Per germline, CDR1 SGHDT and CDR2 YYEEEE. V was cut by 0 bases and J by 3 bases, with 16 bases left in between. Here the CDR3 DNA reads TGTGCCAGCAGCTTGGACGGTCGGGGAATCTACTACGAGCAGTACTTC. Its protein is CASSLDGRGIYYEQYF.

This clone turned up a few times. Other DNA sequences in the sample encode the same CDR3. This chain joins TRBV28 and TRBJ1-4; TRBD1 is a possible D gene (6 bases). There are 14 residues in the CDR3. V dropped 3 bases and J dropped 5 bases, with 10 bases sitting between them. The germline CDR1 and CDR2 sequences are MDHEN and SYDVKM. The CDR3: CASSFGQGNEKLFF. CDR3 sequence (DNA): TGTGCCAGCAGTTTTGGGCAGGGGAATGAAAAACTGTTTTTT. The full variable domain, in which reference TRBV28 and TRBJ1-4 provide the parts outside the CDR3, is DVKVTQSSRYLVKRTGEKVFLECVQDMDHENMFWYRQDPGLGLRLIYFSYDVKMKEKGDIPEGYSVSREKKERFSLILESASTNQTSMYLCASSFGQGNEKLFFGSGTQLSVL.

The J gene is TRBJ1-1, the V gene TRBV27; D remains unclear. CDR1 and CDR2 (germline): MNHEY, SMNVEV (reference sequence). The germline V and J ends were trimmed by 2 bases and 1 base, with 8 bases remaining between them. The CDR3 runs to 14 residues. The CDR3 nucleotides are TGTGCCAGCAGTTTAGACCCGGGGAACACTGAAGCTTTCTTT. Translating it yields CASSLDPGNTEAFF.